The T cell receptor beta chain described here comes from a study of T cell responses to AZD1222 COVID-19 vaccine. Germline CDR1 is PRHDT and CDR2 is FYEKMQ (reference sequence). The CDR3 length is 15 residues. Trimming left V 0 bases short and J 4 bases short, with 11 bases between. The assay was immunoSEQ multiplex PCR, and TCRdb's table has in-frame clones only and misses some. Here the sample spans around 100,000 clones, just under 90% being singletons. This chain connects TRBV13 to TRBJ2-3; perhaps D is TRBD1 or TRBD2 (6 bases each). The sequencing used peripheral blood, collected on day 0 of AZD1222 vaccination. This TCR came from an adult in good health. The CDR3 protein is CASSLGLGGPDTQYF. CDR3 in DNA: TGTGCCAGCAGCTTAGGCCTTGGGGGGCCAGATACGCAGTATTTT.